This TCR beta chain derives from a study of blood T cells in healthy people across ages. It was with a sample-barcoded 5' primer and a J-beta primer mix that a second PCR of about 6 to 12 cycles was run. From the 5' RACE reads, TCRdb called clonotypes with MiXCR, one entry per CDR3 protein. Counted here are more than 700,000 distinct CDR3 sequences, around half occurring once; the ten biggest clones make up approximately 40%. The CDR3 covers 15 residues. The germline V and J ends were trimmed by 6 bases and 0 bases, with 16 bases remaining between them. From germline, CDR1 is DFQATT and CDR2 SNEGSKA (reference sequence).

This TCR derives from an elderly man in good health. This chain connects TRBV20-1 to TRBJ2-3; tentatively, D is TRBD2 (6 bases). Sequencing input: blood. The CDR3 bases are TGCAGTGCCCCGGCAGGCGGGGTAAGCACAGATACGCAGTATTTT. Translation gives CSAPAGGVSTDTQYF.